This TCR beta chain derives from a study of cytomegalovirus exposure and HLA in healthy donors. Study-wide context: The 120 validation repertoires and the approximately 630 first-cohort repertoires shared a platform, a later analysis reported. Study-wide results and caveats: Cytomegalovirus-associated status was assigned to about 160 TCR beta chains. Specific recognition of CMV antigens was confirmed in vitro for a few chains (all CMV-associated).

TCRdb's table, derived via immunoSEQ multiplex PCR, lists solely in-frame clones and lacks some. The sample lists hundreds of thousands of clones, roughly 80% seen once, with roughly 6% in the top ten. With regard to this clone: What it recognizes is unknown.

The CDR3 spans 15 residues. Germline V gene sequence: CDR1 SGHVS, CDR2 FQNEAQ. The V and J ends lost 4 bases and 0 bases, in that order; junction bases with no gene match: 3. This TCR derives from a woman aged 18-29 years in good health and CMV-seronegative. Sequencing was carried out using PBMCs. The chain recombines TRBV7-8 with TRBJ1-5, with TRBD1 matching 7 bases. The CDR3, as DNA: TGTGCCAGCAGCTCGGGGACAGATAGCAATCAGCCCCAGCATTTT. Its translation: CASSSGTDSNQPQHF.